Following are 13 T cell receptor beta chains from one sample sequenced in a study of T cell responses to AZD1222 COVID-19 vaccine. The data were produced by immunoSEQ multiplex PCR, yet TCRdb's version contains in-frame clones alone and is incomplete. The sample shows under 110,000 clones, 75% to 90% of them seen only once. The sample here was peripheral blood, taken on day 0 of AZD1222 vaccination. All receptors derive from an adult in good health.

As for this clone: The junction departs from the called germline gene at one end, perhaps through a read error. V usage is TRBV7-9 and J usage is TRBJ1-1; D is unclear. CDR3 length equals 10 residues. Germline values: CDR1 SEHNR, CDR2 FQNEAQ (reference sequence). In DNA, the CDR3 is TGTGCCAGCCGTCCCACTAAAGCTTTCTTT. Protein sequence: CASRPTKAFF. The variable domain in full, completed from reference TRBV7-9 and TRBJ1-1, reads DTGVSQNPRHKITKRGQNVTFRCDPISEHNRLYWYRQTLGQGPEFLTYFQNEAQLEKSRLLSDRFSAERPKGSFSTLEIQRTEQGDSAMYLCASRPTKAFFGQGTRLTVV.

The rearrangement joins TRBV20-1 to TRBJ2-1; D is undetermined. From germline, CDR1 is DFQATT and CDR2 SNEGSKA (reference sequence). V was shortened by 0 bases and J by 10 bases, with 7 bases between the two germline ends. The CDR3 consists of 11 residues. CDR3: CSARDFPEQFF. The CDR3 bases are TGCAGTGCTAGAGATTTCCCCGAGCAGTTCTTC.

In this sample, this clone turned up a few times. This chain connects TRBV28 to TRBJ1-2, with TRBD1 identical over 9 bases. The J segment lost 6 bases and the V segment lost 6 bases, leaving 5 bases of the junction unmatched. The CDR3 extends over 13 amino acids. CDR1 and CDR2 from the germline V gene are MDHEN and SYDVKM. CDR3 DNA: TGTGCCAGCAGACGAGGGACAGGGAATGGCTACACCTTC. This gives the protein CASRRGTGNGYTF.

The chain combines TRBV19 with TRBJ2-3; D is possibly TRBD2 (6 bases). Looked up from germline, CDR1 is LNHDA and CDR2 is SQIVND (reference sequence). This CDR3 comprises 15 residues. V was trimmed by 6 bases and J by 4 bases, leaving 17 bases between them. This chain's CDR3 is CASSDRGGTADTQYF. The DNA of the CDR3 is TGTGCCAGTAGCGACCGCGGCGGGACGGCAGATACGCAGTATTTT.

The CDR3 region is CASSQDGPRGPTGELFF. In DNA, the CDR3 is TGCGCCAGCAGCCAAGATGGCCCGCGGGGGCCCACCGGGGAGCTGTTTTTT. The chain combines TRBV4-3 with TRBJ2-2; D may be TRBD2 (7 bases). The CDR3 is made up of 17 amino acids. CDR1 LGHNA and CDR2 YSLEER come from the germline V gene. V lost 0 bases and J lost 4, with 15 bases in between.

The V call is TRBV6-1, the J call TRBJ2-2; maybe TRBD1 (5 bases). The germline V and J ends were trimmed by 0 bases and 0 bases, with 8 bases remaining between them. CDR3 length equals 16 residues. The V gene's germline CDR1 is MNHNS and CDR2 SASEGT. CDR3 nucleotides: TGTGCCAGCAGTGAAGCCCGCAGGGCGAACACCGGGGAGCTGTTTTTT. Protein sequence: CASSEARRANTGELFF.

The genes are TRBV18 and TRBJ2-4, with 7 bases aligning to TRBD1. The CDR3 has 16 amino acids. The germline V gene encodes CDR1 KGHSH and CDR2 LQKENI. V lost 1 base and J lost 0; bases outside the gene matches: 3. The DNA for the CDR3 is TGTGCCAGCTCACCACTACAGGGGATAGCCAAAAACATTCAGTACTTC. Protein sequence: CASSPLQGIAKNIQYF. Variable domain in full (rest from reference TRBV18 and TRBJ2-4): NAGVMQNPRHLVRRRGQEARLRCSPMKGHSHVYWYRQLPEEGLKFMVYLQKENIIDESGMPKERFSAEFPKEGPSILRIQQVVRGDSAAYFCASSPLQGIAKNIQYFGAGTRLSVL.

V is TRBV18 and J is TRBJ2-7; 9 bases map to TRBD1. In germline, CDR1 is KGHSH, CDR2 LQKENI. The CDR3 is made up of 14 amino acids. V was pared by 4 bases and J by 3 bases, with 4 bases of the junction left unmatched. In nucleotides, the CDR3 is TGTGCCAGCTCACGGGACAGGGAGGGCTACGAGCAGTACTTC. Protein: CASSRDREGYEQYF.

This chain connects TRBV2 to TRBJ1-2, with D uncertain. The CDR3 runs 12 residues. With 6 bases removed from V and 5 bases from J, the gap between germline ends came to 10 bases. CDR1 is SNHLY, CDR2 FYNNEI, per germline. CDR3 sequence: CASREALYGYTF. The DNA of the CDR3 is TGTGCCAGCAGGGAGGCACTGTATGGCTACACCTTC. The full variable domain, its missing parts supplied by reference TRBV2 and TRBJ1-2, is EPEVTQTPSHQVTQMGQEVILRCVPISNHLYFYWYRQILGQKVEFLVSFYNNEISEKSEIFDDQFSVERPDGSNFTLKIRSTKLEDSAMYFCASREALYGYTFGSGTRLTVV.

The rearrangement joins TRBV19 to TRBJ2-6; D uncertain. V lost 2 bases, J lost 3 bases, and 14 bases lay in between. From germline, CDR1 is LNHDA and CDR2 SQIVND (reference sequence). The length of the CDR3 is 17 residues. CDR3 loop: CASSIIRHSGGANVLTF. As DNA, the CDR3 is TGTGCCAGTAGTATAATTAGACACTCTGGTGGGGCCAACGTCCTGACTTTC.

This chain links TRBV18 with TRBJ1-6; 8 positions agree with TRBD1. The V segment lost 2 bases and the J segment 9 bases; nucleotides outside the gene matches: 3. The germline V gene has CDR1 KGHSH and CDR2 LQKENI. CDR3 length equals 14 residues. CDR3: CASSPGDRGSPLHF. For the CDR3, the DNA is TGTGCCAGCTCACCAGGAGACAGGGGTTCACCCCTCCACTTT. Together with reference TRBV18 and TRBJ1-6, the CDR3 gives the full variable domain: NAGVMQNPRHLVRRRGQEARLRCSPMKGHSHVYWYRQLPEEGLKFMVYLQKENIIDESGMPKERFSAEFPKEGPSILRIQQVVRGDSAAYFCASSPGDRGSPLHFGNGTRLTVT.

The chain recombines TRBV3-1 (or the pseudogene TRBV3-2) with TRBJ2-1, with D maybe TRBD2 (5 bases). V was trimmed by 8 bases and J by 7 bases, leaving 18 bases between them. Per germline, CDR1 LGHDT and CDR2 YNNKEL (reference sequence). The CDR3 totals 14 residues. CDR3 residues: CASSPAAGENEQFF. The CDR3 region has the DNA TGTGCCAGCTCCCCGGCGGCCGGGGAGAATGAGCAGTTCTTC.

This chain uses TRBV6-5 with TRBJ1-1, with D perhaps TRBD1 (5 bases). The CDR3 sequence is 13 residues long. The V gene's germline CDR1 is MNHEY and CDR2 SVGAGI. Trimming took 8 bases from V and 0 from J, leaving 10 bases between them. CDR3 loop: CASRGTMNTEAFF. The CDR3 DNA reads as TGTGCCAGCCGGGGCACAATGAACACTGAAGCTTTCTTT.